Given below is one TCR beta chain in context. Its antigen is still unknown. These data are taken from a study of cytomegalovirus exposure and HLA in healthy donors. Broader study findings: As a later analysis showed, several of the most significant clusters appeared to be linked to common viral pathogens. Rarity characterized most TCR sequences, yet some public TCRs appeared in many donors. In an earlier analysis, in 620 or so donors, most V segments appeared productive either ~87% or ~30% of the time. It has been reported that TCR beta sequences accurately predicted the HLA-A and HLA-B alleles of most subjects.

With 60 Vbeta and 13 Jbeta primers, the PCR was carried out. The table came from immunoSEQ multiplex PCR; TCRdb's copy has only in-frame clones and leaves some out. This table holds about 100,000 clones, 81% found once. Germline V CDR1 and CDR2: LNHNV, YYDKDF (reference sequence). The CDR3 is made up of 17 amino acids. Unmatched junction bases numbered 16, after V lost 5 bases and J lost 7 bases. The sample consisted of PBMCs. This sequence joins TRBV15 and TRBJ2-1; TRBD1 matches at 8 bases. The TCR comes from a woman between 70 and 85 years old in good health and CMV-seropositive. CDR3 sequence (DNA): TGTGCCACCAGCCCTCGACAGGGGCCCGAATTTGGAAATGAGCAGTTCTTC. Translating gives CATSPRQGPEFGNEQFF.